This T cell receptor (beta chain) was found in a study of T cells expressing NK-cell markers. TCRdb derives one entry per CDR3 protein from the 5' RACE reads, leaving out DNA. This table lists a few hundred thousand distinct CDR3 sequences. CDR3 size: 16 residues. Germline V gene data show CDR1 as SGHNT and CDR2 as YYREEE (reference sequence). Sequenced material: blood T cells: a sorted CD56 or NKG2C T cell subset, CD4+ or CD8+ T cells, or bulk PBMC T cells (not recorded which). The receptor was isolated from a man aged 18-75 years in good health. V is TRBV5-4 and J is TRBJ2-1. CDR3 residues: CASSFGQISSYNEQFF. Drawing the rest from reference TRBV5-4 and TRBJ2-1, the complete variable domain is ETGVTQSPTHLIKTRGQQVTLRCSSQSGHNTVSWYQQALGQGPQFIFQYYREEENGRGNFPPRFSGLQFPNYSSELNVNALELDDSALYLCASSFGQISSYNEQFFGPGTRLTVL.